The clone carrying this T cell receptor (beta chain) was seen a single time. Its matching antigen is unknown. This record comes from a study of T cells in localized non-small cell lung cancer. The CDR3 loop spans 16 amino acids. Germline assignment: CDR1 MGHDK and CDR2 SYGVNS. Deletions cut 5 bases from V and 1 base from J, with 17 bases between. Study-level points and caveats: Across samples, adjacent lung featured a median roughly 50 of the top 100 tumor clones. Uninvolved adjacent lung, not tumor, had the highest T cell clonality. Longer overall survival was associated with a higher density of T cells in the blood.

Measured with immunoSEQ multiplex PCR; TCRdb has only the in-frame clones, and not every one. The sample has around 96,000 clones, approximately 90% seen once. The sequencing used PBMCs, collected before any cancer treatment. The chain employs TRBV25-1 and TRBJ1-1; a weak D match, TRBD1 (5 bases). The TCR comes from a woman aged 40-69 years with stage II squamous cell lung carcinoma. CDR3 in DNA: TGTGCCAGCAGTCCGACATCCGGGACCCAGAACACTGAAGCTTTCTTT. Translating it yields CASSPTSGTQNTEAFF.